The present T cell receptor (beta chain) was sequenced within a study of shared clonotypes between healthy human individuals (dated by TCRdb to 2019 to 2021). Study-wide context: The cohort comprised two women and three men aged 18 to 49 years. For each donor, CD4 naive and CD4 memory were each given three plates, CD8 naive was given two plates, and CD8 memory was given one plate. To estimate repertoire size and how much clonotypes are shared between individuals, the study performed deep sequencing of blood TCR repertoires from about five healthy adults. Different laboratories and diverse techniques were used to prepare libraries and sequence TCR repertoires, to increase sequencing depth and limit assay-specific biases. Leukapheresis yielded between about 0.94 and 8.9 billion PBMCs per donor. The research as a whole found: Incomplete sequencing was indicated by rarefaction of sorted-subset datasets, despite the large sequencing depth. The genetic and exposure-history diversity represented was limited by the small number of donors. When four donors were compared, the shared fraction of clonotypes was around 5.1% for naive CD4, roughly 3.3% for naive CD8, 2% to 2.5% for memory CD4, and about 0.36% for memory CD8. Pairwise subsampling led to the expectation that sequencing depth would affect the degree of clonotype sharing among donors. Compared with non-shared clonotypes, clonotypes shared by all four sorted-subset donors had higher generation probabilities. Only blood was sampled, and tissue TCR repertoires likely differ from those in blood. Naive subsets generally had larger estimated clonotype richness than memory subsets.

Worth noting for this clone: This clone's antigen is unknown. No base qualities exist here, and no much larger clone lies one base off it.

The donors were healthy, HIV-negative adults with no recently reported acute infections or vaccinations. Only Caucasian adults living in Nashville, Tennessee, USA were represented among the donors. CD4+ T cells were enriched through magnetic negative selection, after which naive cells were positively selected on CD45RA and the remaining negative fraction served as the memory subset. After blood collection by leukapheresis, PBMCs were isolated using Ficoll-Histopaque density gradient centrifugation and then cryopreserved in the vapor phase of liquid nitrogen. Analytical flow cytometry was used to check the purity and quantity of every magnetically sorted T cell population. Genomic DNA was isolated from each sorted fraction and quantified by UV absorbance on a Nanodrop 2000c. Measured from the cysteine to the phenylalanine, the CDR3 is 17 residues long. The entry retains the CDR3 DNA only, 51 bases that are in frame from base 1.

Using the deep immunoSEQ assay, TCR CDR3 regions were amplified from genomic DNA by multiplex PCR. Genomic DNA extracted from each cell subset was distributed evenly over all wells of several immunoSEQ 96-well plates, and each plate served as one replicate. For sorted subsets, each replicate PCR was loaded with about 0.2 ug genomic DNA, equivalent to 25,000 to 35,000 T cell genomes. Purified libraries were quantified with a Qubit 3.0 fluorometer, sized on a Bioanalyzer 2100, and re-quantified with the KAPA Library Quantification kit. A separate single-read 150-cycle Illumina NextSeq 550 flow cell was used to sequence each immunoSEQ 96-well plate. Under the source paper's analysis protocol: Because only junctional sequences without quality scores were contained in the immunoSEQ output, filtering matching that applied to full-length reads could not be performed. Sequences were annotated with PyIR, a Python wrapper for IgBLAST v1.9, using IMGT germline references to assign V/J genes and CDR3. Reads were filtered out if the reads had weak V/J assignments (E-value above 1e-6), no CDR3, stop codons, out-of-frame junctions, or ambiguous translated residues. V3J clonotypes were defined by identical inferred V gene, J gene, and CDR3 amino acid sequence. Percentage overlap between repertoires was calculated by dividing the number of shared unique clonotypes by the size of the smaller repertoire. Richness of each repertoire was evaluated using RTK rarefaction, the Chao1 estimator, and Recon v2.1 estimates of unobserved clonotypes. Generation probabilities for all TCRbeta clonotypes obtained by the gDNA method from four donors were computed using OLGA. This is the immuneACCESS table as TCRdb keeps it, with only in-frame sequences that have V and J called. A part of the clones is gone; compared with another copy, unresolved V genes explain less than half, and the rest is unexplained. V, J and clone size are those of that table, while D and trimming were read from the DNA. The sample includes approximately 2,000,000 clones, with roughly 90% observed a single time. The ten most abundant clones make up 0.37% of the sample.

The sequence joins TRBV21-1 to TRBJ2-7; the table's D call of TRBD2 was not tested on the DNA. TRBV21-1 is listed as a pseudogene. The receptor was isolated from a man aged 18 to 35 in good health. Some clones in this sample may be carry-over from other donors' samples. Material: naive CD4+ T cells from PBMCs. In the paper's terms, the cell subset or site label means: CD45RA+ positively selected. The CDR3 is CASRGLAGGVGSYEQYF. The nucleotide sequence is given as TGTGCCAGCAGGGGACTAGCGGGAGGGGTTGGCTCCTACGAGCAGTACTTC.